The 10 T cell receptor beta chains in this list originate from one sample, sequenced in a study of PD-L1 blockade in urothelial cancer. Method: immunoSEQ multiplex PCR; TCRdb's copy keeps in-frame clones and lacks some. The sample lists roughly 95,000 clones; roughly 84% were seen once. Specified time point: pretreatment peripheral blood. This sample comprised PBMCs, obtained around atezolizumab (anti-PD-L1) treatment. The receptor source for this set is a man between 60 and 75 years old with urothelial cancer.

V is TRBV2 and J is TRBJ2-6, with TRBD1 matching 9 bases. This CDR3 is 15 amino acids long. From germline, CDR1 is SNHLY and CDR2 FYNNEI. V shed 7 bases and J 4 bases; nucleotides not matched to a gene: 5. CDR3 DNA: TGTGCCAGCACACAGGGGGCGGGCGGGGCCAACGTCCTGACTTTC. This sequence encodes CASTQGAGGANVLTF.

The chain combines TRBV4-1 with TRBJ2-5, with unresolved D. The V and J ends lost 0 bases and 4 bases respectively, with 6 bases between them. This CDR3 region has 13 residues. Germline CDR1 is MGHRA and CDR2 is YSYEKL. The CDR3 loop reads CASSQDPRETQYF. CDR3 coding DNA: TGCGCCAGCAGCCAAGATCCCCGAGAGACCCAGTACTTC.

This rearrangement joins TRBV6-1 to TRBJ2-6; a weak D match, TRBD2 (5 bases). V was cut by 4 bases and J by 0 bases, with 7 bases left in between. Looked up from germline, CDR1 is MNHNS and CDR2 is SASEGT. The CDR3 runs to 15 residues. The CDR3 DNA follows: TGTGCCAGCAGTGGCGGGCACTCTGGGGCCAACGTCCTGACTTTC. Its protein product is CASSGGHSGANVLTF.

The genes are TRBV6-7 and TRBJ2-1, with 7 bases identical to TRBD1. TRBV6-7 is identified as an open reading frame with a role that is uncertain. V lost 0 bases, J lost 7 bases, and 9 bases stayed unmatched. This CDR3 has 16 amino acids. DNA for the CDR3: TGTGCCAGCAGTTACTCGTCAGGGGGTTCTATGAATGAGCAGTTCTTC. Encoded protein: CASSYSSGGSMNEQFF.

The CDR3: CASSQGQLGTDTQYF. CDR3 nucleotide sequence: TGCGCCAGCAGTCAGGGGCAACTTGGCACAGATACGCAGTATTTT. The chain carries TRBV4-1 and TRBJ2-3; tentative D call: TRBD1 (6 bases). Trimming cost V 6 bases and J 1 base, with 14 bases left between them. Germline values: CDR1 MGHRA, CDR2 YSYEKL. The CDR3 contains 15 residues.

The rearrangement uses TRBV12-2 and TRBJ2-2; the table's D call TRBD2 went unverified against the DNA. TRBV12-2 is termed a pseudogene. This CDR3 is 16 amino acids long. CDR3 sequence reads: CASRYAGAQNTGELFF. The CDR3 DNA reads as TGTGCAAGTCGCTACGCGGGGGCGCAGAACACCGGGGAGCTGTTTTTT.

CDR3 sequence: CASSRSGGAPLGTQYF. CDR3 coding DNA: TGCGCCAGCAGCCGAAGCGGAGGCGCTCCCTTGGGGACCCAGTACTTC. The chain employs TRBV4-3 and TRBJ2-5; maybe TRBD2 (5 bases). V shed 4 bases and J shed 7 bases, with 22 bases lying between them. Germline V gives CDR1 LGHNA, CDR2 YSLEER. The CDR3 extends over 16 amino acids.

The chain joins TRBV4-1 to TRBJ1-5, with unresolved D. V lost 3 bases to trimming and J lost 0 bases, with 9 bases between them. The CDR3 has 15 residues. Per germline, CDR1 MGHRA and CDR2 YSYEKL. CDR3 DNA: TGCGCCAGCAGCCAGGAGAGGTATAGCAATCAGCCCCAGCATTTT. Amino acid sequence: CASSQERYSNQPQHF.

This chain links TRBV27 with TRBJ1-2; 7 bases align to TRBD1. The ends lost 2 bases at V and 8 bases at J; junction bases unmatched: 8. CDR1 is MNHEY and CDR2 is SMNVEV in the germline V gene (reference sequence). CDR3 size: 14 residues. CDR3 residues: CASSLTGDSGGYTF. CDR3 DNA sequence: TGTGCCAGCAGTTTAACAGGGGACAGCGGGGGCTACACCTTC.

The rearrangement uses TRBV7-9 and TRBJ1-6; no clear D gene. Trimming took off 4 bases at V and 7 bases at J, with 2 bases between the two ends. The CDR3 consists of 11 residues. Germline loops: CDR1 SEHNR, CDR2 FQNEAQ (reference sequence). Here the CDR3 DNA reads TGTGCCAGCAGCTCAAATTCACCCCTCCACTTT. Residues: CASSSNSPLHF.